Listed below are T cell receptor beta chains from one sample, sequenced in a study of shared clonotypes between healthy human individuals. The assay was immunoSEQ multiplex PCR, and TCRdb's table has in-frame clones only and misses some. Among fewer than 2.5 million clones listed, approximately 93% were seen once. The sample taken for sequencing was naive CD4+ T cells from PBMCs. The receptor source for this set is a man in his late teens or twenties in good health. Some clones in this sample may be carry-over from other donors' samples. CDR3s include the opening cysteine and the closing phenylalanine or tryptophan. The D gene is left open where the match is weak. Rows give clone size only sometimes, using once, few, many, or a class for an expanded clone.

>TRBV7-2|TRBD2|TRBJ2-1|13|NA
TGTGCCAGCAGCAAACAAGCGGGAATCGAGCAGTTCTTC
CASSKQAGIEQFF
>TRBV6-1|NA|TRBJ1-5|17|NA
TGTGCCAGCAGTGGGCCTCAGAGGGGGGCAGGTCGTCAGCCCCAGCATTTT
CASSGPQRGAGRQPQHF
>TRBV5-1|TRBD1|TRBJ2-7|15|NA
TGCGCCAGCAGCTTGGGGACAGGGAGTAGCTACGAGCAGTACTTC
CASSLGTGSSYEQYF
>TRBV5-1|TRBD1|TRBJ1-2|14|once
TGCGCCAGCAGCCGGGACAGAGTTCGAGGGTACTACACCTTC
CASSRDRVRGYYTF
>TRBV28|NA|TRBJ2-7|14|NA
TGTGCCAGCAGGTTATCGGTGCCCACCGGCGAGCAGTACTTC
CASRLSVPTGEQYF
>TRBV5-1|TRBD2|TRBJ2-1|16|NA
TGCGCCAGCAGCTTGGCTACCGGGAGGAAATACAATGAGCAGTTCTTC
CASSLATGRKYNEQFF
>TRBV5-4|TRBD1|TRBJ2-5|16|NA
TGTGCCAGCAGCCGTCCCGACAGGGGATCGGGAGAGACCCAGTACTTC
CASSRPDRGSGETQYF
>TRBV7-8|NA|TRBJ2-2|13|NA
TGTGCCAGCGGACTCCCAACGGTCGGGGAGCTGTTTTTT
CASGLPTVGELFF
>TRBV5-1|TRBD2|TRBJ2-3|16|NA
TGCGCCAGCAGCTCGGGAGGGAGTGGGGGCACAGATACGCAGTATTTT
CASSSGGSGGTDTQYF
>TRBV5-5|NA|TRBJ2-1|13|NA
TGTGCCAGCAGCTTGCTGTGGGGGGATGAGCAGTTCTTC
CASSLLWGDEQFF
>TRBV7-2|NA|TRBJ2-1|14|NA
TGTGCCAGCAGCTTAGTGGGGGTCTACAATGAGCAGTTCTTC
CASSLVGVYNEQFF
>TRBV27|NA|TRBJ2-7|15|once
TGTGCCAGCACCAGGACAAGAGCGAGCTCCTACGAGCAGTACTTC
CASTRTRASSYEQYF
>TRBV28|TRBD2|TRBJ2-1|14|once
TGTGCCAGCAGTTCTAGCGGGCTGAACAATGAGCAGTTCTTC
CASSSSGLNNEQFF
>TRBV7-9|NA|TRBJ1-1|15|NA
TGTGCCAGCAGCTTATTTTCAGGGCAGAACACTGAAGCTTTCTTT
CASSLFSGQNTEAFF
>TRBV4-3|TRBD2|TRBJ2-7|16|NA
TGCGCCAGCAGCCAAGAGCCGACTAGCGGGAGTTACGAGCAGTACTTC
CASSQEPTSGSYEQYF
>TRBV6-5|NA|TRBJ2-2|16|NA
TGTGCCAGCAGTTACAGCCTTTACAGGGACACCGGGGAGCTGTTTTTT
CASSYSLYRDTGELFF
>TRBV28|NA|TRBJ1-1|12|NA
TGTGTCGTTCGCCTCCCGAACACTGAAGCTTTCTTT
CVVRLPNTEAFF
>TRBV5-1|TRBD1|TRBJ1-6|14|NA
TGCGCCAGCAGCACGGGACAGGGAAATTCACCCCTCCACTTT
CASSTGQGNSPLHF
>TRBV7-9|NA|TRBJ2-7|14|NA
TGTGCCAGCAGCTTAGGGACAGTCTCCTACGAGCAGTACTTC
CASSLGTVSYEQYF
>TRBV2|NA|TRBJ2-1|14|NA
TGTGCCAGCAGTAGTATTACGGGGTACAATGAGCAGTTCTTC
CASSSITGYNEQFF
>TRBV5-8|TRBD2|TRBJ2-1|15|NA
TGTGCCAGCAGCTTGAAGTCTAGCGGAAACAATGAGCAGTTCTTC
CASSLKSSGNNEQFF
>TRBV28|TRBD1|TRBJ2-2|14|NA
TGTGCCAGCCGGACAGGGCCTCTTTTCGGGGAGCTGTTTTTT
CASRTGPLFGELFF
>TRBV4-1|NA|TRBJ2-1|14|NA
TGCGCCAGCAGCCTGACAGTGACACGGGATGAGCAGTTCTTC
CASSLTVTRDEQFF
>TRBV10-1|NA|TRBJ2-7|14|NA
TGCGCCACCCTCCTAAAAGCGGTTCCCTACGAGCAGTACTTC
CATLLKAVPYEQYF
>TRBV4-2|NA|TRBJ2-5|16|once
TGTGCCAGCAGCCAAGTTAGGGCGGAGACTGAAGAGACCCAGTACTTC
CASSQVRAETEETQYF
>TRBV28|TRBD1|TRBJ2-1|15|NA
TGTGCCAGCAGTTCCCAACAGGGGTTCGACAATGAGCAGTTCTTC
CASSSQQGFDNEQFF
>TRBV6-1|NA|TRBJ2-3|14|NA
TGTGCCAGCAGGCAGGGTGGGAGCACAGATACGCAGTATTTT
CASRQGGSTDTQYF
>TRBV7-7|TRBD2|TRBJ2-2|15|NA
TGTGCCAGCAGCCGAAGCGGGGGCGCGGACGGGGAGCTGTTTTTT
CASSRSGGADGELFF